This T cell receptor (beta chain) was identified during a study of blood T cells in healthy people across ages. The authors ran a second PCR of roughly 6 to 12 cycles using a sample-barcoded 5' primer and a J-beta primer mix. TCRdb passed the 5' RACE reads through MiXCR, listing each CDR3 protein once. This table holds over 950,000 distinct CDR3 sequences, roughly half found once. This clonotype was observed a few times. V lost 2 bases to trimming and J lost 6 bases; unmatched junction nucleotides: 5. The CDR3 runs 14 residues. Germline V CDR1 and CDR2: ENHRY, SYGVKD. This receptor was obtained from an older woman in good health. The rearrangement uses TRBV10-3 and TRBJ2-5; 8 bases line up with TRBD2. The source material was blood. The CDR3 DNA sequence: TGTGCCATCAGTGAGGGGACTAGTACTAAGACCCAGTACTTC. Its protein product is CAISEGTSTKTQYF.